This T cell receptor (beta chain) was captured in a study of technical replicates of blood from several donors. TCRdb's table, derived via immunoSEQ multiplex PCR, lists solely in-frame clones and lacks some. Of fewer than 80,000 clones listed, about 86% are singletons. In germline, CDR1 is SGHAT, CDR2 FQNNGV. The CDR3 runs to 14 residues. Germline trimming cut 5 bases from V and 3 bases from J; bases unmatched to any gene: 5. The receptor comes from a human donor in good health. Some clones in this sample may be carry-over from other donors' samples. The gene calls are TRBV11-2 and TRBJ2-7; 9 nucleotides agree with TRBD1. The sequencing sample was made of PBMCs. CDR3 nucleotide sequence: TGTGCCAGCAGCAAAAGACAGGGGGTCTACGAGCAGTACTTC. Translated, it gives CASSKRQGVYEQYF.